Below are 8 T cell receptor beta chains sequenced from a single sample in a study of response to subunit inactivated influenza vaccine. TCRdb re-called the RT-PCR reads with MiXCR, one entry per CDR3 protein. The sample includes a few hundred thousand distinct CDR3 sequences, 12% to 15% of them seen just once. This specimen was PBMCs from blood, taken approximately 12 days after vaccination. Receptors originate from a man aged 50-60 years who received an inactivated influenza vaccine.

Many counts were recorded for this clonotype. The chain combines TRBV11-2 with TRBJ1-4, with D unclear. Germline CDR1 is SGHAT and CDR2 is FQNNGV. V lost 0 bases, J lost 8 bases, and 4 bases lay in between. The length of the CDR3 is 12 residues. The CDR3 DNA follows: TGTGCCAGCAGCTTAGAGGGGGAAAAACTGTTTTTT. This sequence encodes CASSLEGEKLFF.

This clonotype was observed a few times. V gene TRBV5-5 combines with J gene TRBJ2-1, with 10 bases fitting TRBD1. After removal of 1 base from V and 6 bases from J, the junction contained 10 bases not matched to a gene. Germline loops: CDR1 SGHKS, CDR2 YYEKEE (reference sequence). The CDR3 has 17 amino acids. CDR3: CASSLWDRGHLSNEQFF. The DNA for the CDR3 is TGTGCCAGCAGCTTGTGGGACAGGGGCCATCTTTCCAATGAGCAGTTCTTC.

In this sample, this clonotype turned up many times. The CDR3: CASSWDRAYNSPLHF. Written as DNA, the CDR3 is TGCGCCAGCTCGTGGGACAGGGCCTATAATTCACCCCTCCACTTT. The chain has TRBV4-3 and TRBJ1-6, with 9 bases lining up with TRBD1. This CDR3 is 15 amino acids long. V was pared by 8 bases and J by 2 bases, with 4 bases of the junction left unmatched. In germline, CDR1 is LGHNA, CDR2 YSLEER.

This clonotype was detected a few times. DNA of the CDR3: TGTGCCTGGAAGGGACAGGGATCCTATGGCTACACCTTC. Encoded protein: CAWKGQGSYGYTF. The V call is TRBV30, the J call TRBJ1-2, with TRBD1 matching over 9 bases. J lost 4 bases, V lost 4 bases, and 4 bases had no gene match. CDR3 size: 13 residues. Germline V gives CDR1 GTSNPN, CDR2 SVGIG (reference sequence).

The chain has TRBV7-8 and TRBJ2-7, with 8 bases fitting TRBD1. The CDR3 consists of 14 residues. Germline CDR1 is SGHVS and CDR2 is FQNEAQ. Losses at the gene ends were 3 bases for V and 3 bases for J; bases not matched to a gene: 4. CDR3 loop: CASSFLTGGYEQYF. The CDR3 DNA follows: TGTGCCAGCAGCTTTTTAACAGGGGGCTACGAGCAGTACTTC.

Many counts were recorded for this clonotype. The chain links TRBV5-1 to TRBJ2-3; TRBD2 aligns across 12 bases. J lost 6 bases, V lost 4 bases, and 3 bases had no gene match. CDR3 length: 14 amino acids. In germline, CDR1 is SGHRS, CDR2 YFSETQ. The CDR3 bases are TGCGCCAGCAGCGCCGGGACTAGCGGGGATACGCAGTATTTT. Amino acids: CASSAGTSGDTQYF.

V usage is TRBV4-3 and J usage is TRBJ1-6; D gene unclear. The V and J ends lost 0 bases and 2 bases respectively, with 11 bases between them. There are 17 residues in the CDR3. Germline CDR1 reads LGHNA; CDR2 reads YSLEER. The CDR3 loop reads CASSQDLGSPYNSPLHF. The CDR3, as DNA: TGCGCCAGCAGCCAAGATTTGGGGAGCCCCTATAATTCACCCCTCCACTTT.

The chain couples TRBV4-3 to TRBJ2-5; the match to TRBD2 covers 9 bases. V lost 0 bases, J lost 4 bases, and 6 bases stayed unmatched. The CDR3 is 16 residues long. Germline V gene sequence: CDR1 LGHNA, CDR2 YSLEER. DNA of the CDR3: TGCGCCAGCAGCCAAGATTGGGCTAGCGGGGCAGAGACCCAGTACTTC. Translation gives CASSQDWASGAETQYF.